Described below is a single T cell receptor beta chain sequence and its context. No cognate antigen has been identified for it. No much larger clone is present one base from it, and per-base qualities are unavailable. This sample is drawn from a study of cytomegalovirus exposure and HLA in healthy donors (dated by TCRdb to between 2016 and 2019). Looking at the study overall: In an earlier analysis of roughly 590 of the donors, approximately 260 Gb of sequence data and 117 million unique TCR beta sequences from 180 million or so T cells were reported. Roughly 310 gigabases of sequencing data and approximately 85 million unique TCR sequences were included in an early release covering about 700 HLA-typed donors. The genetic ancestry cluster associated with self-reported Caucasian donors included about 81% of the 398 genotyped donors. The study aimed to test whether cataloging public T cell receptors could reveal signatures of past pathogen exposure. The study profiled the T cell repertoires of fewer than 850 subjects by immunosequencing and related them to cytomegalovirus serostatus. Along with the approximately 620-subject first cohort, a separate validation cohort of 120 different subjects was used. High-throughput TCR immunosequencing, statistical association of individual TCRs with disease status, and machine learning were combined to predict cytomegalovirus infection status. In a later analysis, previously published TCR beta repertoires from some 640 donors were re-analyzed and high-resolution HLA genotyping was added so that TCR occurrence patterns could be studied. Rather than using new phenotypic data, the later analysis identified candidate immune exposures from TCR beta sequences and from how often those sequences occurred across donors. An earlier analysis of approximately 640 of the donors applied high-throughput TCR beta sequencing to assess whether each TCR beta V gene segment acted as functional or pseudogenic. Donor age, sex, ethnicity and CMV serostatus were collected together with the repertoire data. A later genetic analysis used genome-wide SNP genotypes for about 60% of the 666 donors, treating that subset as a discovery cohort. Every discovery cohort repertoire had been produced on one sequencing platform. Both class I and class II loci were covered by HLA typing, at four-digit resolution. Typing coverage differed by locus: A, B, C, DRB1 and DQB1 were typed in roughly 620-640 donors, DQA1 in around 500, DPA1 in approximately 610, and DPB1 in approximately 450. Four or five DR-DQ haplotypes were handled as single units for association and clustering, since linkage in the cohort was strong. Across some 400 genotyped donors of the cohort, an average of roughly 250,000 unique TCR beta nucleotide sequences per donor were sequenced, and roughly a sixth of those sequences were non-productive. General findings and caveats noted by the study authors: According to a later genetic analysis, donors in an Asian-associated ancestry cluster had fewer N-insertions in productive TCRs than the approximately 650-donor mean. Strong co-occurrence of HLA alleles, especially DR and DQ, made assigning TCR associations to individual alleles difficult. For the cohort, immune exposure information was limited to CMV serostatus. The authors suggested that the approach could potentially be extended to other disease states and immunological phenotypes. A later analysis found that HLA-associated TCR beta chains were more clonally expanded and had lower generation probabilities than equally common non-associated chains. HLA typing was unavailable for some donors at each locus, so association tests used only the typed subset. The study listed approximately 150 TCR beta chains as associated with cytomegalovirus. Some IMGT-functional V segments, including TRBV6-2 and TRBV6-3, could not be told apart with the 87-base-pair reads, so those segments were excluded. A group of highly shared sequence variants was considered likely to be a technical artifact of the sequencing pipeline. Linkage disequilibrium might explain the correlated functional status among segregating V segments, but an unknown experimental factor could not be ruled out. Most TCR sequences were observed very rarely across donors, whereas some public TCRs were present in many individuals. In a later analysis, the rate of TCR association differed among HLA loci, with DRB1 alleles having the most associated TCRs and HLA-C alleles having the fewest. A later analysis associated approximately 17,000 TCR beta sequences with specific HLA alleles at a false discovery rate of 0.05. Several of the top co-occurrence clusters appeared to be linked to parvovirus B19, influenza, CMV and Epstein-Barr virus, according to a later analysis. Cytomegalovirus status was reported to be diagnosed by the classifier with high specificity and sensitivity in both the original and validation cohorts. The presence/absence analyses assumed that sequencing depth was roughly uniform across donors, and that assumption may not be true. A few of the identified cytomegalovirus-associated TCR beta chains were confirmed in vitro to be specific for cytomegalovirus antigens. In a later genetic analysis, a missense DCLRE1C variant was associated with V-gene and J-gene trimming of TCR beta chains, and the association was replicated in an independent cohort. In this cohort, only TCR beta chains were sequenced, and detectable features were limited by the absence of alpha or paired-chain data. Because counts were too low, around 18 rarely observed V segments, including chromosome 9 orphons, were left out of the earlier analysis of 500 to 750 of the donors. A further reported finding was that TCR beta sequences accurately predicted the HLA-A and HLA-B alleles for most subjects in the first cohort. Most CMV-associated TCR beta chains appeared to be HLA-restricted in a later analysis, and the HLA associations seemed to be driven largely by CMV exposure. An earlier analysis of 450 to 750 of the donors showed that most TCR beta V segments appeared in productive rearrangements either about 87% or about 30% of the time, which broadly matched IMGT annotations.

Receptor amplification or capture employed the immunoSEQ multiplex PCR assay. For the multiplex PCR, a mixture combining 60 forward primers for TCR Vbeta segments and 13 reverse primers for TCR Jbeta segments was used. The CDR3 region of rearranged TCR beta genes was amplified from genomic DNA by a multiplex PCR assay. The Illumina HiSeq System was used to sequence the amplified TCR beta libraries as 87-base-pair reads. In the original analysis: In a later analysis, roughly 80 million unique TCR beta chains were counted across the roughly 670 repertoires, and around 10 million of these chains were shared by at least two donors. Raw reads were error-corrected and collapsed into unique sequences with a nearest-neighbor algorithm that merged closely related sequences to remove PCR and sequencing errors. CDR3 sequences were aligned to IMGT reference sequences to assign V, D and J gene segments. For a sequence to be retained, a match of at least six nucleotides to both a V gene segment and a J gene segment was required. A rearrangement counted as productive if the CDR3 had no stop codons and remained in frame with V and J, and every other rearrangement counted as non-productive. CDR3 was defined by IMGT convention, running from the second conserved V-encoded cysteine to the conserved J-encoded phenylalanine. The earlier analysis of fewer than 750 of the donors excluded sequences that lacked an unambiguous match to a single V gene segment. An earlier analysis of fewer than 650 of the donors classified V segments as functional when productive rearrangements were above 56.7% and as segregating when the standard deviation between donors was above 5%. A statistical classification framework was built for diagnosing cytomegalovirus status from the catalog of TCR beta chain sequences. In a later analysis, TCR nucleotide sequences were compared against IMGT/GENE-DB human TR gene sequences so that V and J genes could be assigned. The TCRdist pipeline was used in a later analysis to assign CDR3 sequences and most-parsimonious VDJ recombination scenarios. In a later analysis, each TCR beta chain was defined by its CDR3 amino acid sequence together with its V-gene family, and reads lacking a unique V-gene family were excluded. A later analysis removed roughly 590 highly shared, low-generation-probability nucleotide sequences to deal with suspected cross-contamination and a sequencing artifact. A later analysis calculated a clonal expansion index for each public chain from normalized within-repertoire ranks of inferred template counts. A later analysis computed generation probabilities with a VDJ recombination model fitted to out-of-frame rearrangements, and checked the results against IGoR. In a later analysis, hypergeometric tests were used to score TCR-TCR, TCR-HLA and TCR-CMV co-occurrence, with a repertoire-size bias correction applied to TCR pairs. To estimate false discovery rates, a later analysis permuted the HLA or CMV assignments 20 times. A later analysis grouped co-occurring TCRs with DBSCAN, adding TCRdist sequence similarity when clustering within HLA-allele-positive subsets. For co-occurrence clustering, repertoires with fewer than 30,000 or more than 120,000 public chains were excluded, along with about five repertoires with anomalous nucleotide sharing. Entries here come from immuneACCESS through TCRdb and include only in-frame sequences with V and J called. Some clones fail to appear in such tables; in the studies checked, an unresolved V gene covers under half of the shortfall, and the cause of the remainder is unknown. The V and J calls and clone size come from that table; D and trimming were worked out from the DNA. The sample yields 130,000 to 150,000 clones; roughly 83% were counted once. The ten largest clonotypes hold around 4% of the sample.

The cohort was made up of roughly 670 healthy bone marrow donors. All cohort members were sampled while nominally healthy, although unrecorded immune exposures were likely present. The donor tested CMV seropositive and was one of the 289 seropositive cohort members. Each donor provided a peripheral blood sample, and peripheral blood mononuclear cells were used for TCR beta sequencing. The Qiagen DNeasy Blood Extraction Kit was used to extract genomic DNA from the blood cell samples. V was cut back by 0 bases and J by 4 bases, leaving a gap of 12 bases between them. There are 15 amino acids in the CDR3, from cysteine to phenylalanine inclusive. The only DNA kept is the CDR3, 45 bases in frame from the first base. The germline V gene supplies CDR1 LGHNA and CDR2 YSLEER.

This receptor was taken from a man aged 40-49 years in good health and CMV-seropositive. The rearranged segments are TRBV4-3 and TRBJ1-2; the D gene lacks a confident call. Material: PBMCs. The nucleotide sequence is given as TGCGCCAGCAGCCAAGATCGCCATGCAGGCTATGGCTACACCTTC. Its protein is CASSQDRHAGYGYTF.